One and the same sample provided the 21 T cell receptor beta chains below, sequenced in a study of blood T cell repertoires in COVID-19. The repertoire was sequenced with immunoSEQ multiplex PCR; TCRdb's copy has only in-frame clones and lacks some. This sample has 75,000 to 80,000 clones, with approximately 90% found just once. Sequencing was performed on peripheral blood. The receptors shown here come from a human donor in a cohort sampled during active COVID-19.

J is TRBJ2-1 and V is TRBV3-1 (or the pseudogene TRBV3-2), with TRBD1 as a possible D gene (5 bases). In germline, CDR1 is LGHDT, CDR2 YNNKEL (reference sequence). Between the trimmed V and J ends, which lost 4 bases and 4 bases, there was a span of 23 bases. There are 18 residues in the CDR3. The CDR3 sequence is CASSLYLQGRRLYNEQFF. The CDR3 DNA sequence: TGTGCCAGCAGCCTATACCTCCAGGGCCGAAGACTTTACAATGAGCAGTTCTTC.

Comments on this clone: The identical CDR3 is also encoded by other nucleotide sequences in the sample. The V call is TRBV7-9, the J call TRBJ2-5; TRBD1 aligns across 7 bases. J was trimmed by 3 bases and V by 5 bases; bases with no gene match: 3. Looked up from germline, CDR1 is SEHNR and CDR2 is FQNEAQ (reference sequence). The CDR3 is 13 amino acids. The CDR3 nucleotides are TGTGCCAGCAGCCTCGACAGGGAAGAGACCCAGTACTTC. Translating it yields CASSLDREETQYF. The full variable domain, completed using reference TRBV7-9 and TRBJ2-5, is DTGVSQNPRHKITKRGQNVTFRCDPISEHNRLYWYRQTLGQGPEFLTYFQNEAQLEKSRLLSDRFSAERPKGSFSTLEIQRTEQGDSAMYLCASSLDREETQYFGPGTRLLVL.

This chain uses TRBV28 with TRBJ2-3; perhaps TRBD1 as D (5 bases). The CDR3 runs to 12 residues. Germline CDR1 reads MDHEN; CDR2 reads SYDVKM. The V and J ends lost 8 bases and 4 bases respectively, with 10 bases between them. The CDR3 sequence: CASGTGPDTQYF. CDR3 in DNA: TGTGCCAGCGGCACAGGACCAGATACGCAGTATTTT. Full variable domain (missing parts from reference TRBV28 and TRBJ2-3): DVKVTQSSRYLVKRTGEKVFLECVQDMDHENMFWYRQDPGLGLRLIYFSYDVKMKEKGDIPEGYSVSREKKERFSLILESASTNQTSMYLCASGTGPDTQYFGPGTRLTVL.

The CDR3: CASSFVAGGSTDTQYF. CDR3 nucleotides: TGTGCCAGCAGCTTCGTAGCGGGGGGTAGCACAGATACGCAGTATTTT. The V and J genes are TRBV11-2 and TRBJ2-3; the match to TRBD2 covers 10 bases. J lost 0 bases, V lost 3 bases, and 3 bases had no gene match. Per the germline V gene, CDR1 is SGHAT and CDR2 is FQNNGV. This CDR3 spans 16 amino acids. The full variable domain, rest sourced from reference TRBV11-2 and TRBJ2-3, is EAGVAQSPRYKIIEKRQSVAFWCNPISGHATLYWYQQILGQGPKLLIQFQNNGVVDDSQLPKDRFSAERLKGVDSTLKIQPAKLEDSAVYLCASSFVAGGSTDTQYFGPGTRLTVL.

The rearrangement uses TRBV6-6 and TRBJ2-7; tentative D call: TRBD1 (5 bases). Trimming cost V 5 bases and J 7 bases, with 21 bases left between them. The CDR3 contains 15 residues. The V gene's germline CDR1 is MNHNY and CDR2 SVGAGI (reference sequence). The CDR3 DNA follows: TGTGCCAGCAGTGATGATAGGGGCCCTTTTATGGAGCAGTACTTC. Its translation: CASSDDRGPFMEQYF.

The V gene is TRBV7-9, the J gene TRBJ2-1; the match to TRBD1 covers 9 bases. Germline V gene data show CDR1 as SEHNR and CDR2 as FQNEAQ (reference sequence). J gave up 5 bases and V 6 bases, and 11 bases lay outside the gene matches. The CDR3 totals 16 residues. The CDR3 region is CASRPSGTGFDNEQFF. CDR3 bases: TGTGCCAGCAGACCCAGCGGGACAGGGTTTGACAATGAGCAGTTCTTC.

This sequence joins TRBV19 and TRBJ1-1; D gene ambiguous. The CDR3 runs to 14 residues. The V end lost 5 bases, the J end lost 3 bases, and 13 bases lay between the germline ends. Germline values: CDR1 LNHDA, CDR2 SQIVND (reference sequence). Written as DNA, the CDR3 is TGTGCCAGTAGTCCTCATCGGTTGGACACTGAAGCTTTCTTT. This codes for CASSPHRLDTEAFF.

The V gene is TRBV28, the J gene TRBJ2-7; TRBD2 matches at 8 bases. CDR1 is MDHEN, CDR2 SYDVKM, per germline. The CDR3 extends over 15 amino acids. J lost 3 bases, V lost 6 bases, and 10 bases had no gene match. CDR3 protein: CASSTSGSPNYEQYF. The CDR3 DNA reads TGTGCCAGCAGCACCAGCGGGAGCCCGAACTACGAGCAGTACTTC.

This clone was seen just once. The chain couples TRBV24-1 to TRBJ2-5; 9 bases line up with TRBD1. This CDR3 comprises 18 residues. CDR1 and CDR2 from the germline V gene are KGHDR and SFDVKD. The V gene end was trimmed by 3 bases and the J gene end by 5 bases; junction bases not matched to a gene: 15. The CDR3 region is CATSDPLKDRGGTETQYF. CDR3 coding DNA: TGTGCCACCAGTGATCCCCTCAAGGACAGGGGAGGTACCGAGACCCAGTACTTC.

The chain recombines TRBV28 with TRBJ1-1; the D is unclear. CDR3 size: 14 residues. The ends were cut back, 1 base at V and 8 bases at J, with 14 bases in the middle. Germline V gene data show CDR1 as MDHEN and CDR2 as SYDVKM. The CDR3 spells CASSLSSVLPEAFF. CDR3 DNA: TGTGCCAGCAGTTTATCTTCGGTCTTACCGGAAGCTTTCTTT.

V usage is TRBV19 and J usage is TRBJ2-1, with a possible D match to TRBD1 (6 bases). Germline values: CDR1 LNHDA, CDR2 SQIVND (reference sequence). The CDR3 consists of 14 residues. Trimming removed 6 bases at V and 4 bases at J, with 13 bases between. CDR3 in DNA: TGTGCCAGTAGCGATCGGGACAAATACAATGAGCAGTTCTTC. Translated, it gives CASSDRDKYNEQFF.

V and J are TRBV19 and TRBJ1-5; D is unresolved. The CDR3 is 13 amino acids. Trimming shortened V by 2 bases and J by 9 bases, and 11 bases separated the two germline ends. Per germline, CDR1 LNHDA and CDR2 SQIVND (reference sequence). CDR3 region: CASSITEFWPQHF. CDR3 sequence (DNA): TGTGCCAGTAGTATAACAGAATTCTGGCCCCAGCATTTT.

Here the CDR3 reads CASSQSPTGGAVAFF. As DNA, the CDR3 is TGCGCCAGCAGCCAGAGTCCAACAGGGGGCGCCGTAGCTTTCTTT. This chain joins TRBV5-1 and TRBJ1-1; 9 bases match TRBD1. CDR3 length: 15 amino acids. The germline V gene encodes CDR1 SGHRS and CDR2 YFSETQ. J gave up 10 bases and V 4 bases, and 14 bases lay outside the gene matches.

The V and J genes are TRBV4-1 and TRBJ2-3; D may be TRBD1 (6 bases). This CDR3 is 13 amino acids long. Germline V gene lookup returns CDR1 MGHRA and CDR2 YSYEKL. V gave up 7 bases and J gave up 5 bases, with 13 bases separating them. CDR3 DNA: TGCGCCAGCACTTCGACAGGTTTAGATACGCAGTATTTT. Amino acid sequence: CASTSTGLDTQYF.

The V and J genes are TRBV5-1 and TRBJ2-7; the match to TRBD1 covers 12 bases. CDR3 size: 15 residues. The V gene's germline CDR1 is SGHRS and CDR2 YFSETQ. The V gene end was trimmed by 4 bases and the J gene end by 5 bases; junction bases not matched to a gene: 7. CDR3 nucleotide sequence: TGCGCCAGCAGCCACGGGACAGGGGGCATCGACGAGCAGTACTTC. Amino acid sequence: CASSHGTGGIDEQYF.

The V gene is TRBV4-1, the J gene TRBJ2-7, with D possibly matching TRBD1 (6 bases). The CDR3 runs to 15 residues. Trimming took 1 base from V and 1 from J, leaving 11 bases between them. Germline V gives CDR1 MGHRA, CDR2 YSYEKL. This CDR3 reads CASSQGWTASYEQYF. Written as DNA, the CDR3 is TGCGCCAGCAGCCAAGGTTGGACAGCGTCCTACGAGCAGTACTTC.

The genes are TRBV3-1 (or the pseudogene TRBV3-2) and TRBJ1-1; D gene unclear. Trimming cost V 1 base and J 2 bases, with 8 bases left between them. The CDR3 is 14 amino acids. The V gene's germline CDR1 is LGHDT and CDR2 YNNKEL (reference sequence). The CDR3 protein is CASSQVPGNTEAFF. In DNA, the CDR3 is TGTGCCAGCAGCCAAGTGCCCGGTAACACTGAAGCTTTCTTT.

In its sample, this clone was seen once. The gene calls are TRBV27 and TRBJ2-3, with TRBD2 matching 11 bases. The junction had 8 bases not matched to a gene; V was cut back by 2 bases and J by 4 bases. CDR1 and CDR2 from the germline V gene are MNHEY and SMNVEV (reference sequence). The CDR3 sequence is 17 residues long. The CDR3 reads CASSLRGLAEQADTQYF. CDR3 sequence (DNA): TGTGCCAGCAGTTTACGGGGACTAGCGGAGCAAGCAGATACGCAGTATTTT.

The CDR3 reads CASSPGQGPEAFF. CDR3 DNA sequence: TGCGCCAGCAGCCCAGGACAGGGCCCTGAAGCTTTCTTT. This chain links TRBV5-1 with TRBJ1-1; 8 nucleotides agree with TRBD1. Germline loops: CDR1 SGHRS, CDR2 YFSETQ. The V gene end was trimmed by 4 bases and the J gene end by 6 bases; junction bases not matched to a gene: 5. The CDR3 extends over 13 amino acids.

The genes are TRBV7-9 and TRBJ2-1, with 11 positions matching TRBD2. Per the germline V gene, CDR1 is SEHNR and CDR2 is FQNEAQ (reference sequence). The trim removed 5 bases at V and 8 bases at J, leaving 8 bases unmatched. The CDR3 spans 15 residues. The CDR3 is CASSRLAGGRDEQFF. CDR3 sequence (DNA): TGTGCCAGCAGCCGTCTAGCGGGAGGACGGGATGAGCAGTTCTTC.

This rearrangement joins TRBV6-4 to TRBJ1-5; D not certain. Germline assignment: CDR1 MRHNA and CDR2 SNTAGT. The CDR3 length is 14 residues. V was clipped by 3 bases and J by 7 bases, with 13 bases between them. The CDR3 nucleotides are TGTGCCAGCAGTGAGGGCCCTACGGTCCAGCCCCAGCATTTT. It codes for CASSEGPTVQPQHF.